These 6 T cell receptor beta chains were all obtained from the same sample, sequenced in a study of T cell responses to AZD1222 COVID-19 vaccine. Here immunoSEQ multiplex PCR was the method, and the copy in TCRdb shows in-frame clones only, minus some. The sample comprises roughly 180,000 clones, 70% to 90% of which are singletons, and 0.49% rests with the top ten. The material was peripheral blood, obtained on day 0 of AZD1222 vaccination. The source of these receptors is an adult in good health.

The V gene is TRBV15, the J gene TRBJ2-1; D gene uncertain. In germline, CDR1 is LNHNV, CDR2 YYDKDF (reference sequence). Trimming stripped 6 bases from V and 1 base from J, with 10 bases between. There are 14 residues in the CDR3. The CDR3 sequence: CATRTQPSYNEQFF. In DNA, the CDR3 is TGTGCCACCAGGACTCAACCTTCCTACAATGAGCAGTTCTTC.

The chain has TRBV3-1 (or the pseudogene TRBV3-2) and TRBJ2-3; 9 bases map to TRBD2. Germline CDR1 LGHDT, CDR2 YNNKEL (reference sequence). The ends lost 4 bases at V and 2 bases at J; junction bases unmatched: 19. This CDR3 has 20 residues. The CDR3 sequence: CASSLQTSGNSWTFTDTQYF. CDR3 in DNA: TGTGCCAGCAGCCTCCAGACTAGCGGTAATTCGTGGACTTTCACAGATACGCAGTATTTT.

This chain joins TRBV27 and TRBJ2-7; tentative D call: TRBD2 (6 bases). Between the trimmed V and J ends, which lost 6 bases and 2 bases, there was a span of 11 bases. The CDR3 is 13 residues long. Germline CDR1 is MNHEY and CDR2 is SMNVEV (reference sequence). CDR3 sequence (DNA): TGTGCCAGCAGCCCTCCGGGGGCCTACGAGCAGTACTTC. It translates to CASSPPGAYEQYF.

J is TRBJ2-1 and V is TRBV7-8; 7 nucleotides align to TRBD2. V shed 6 bases and J 7 bases; nucleotides not matched to a gene: 6. Germline CDR1 SGHVS, CDR2 FQNEAQ. The CDR3 covers 13 residues. CDR3 sequence (DNA): TGTGCCAGCAGAATCCATAGCGGGAATGAGCAGTTCTTC. Amino acid sequence: CASRIHSGNEQFF.

The chain combines TRBV19 with TRBJ1-5; 8 bases are shared with TRBD1. In germline, CDR1 is LNHDA, CDR2 SQIVND (reference sequence). The J segment lost 0 bases and the V segment lost 7 bases, leaving 5 bases of the junction unmatched. The CDR3 contains 15 residues. The CDR3 here is CASTRTGLSNQPQHF. CDR3 bases: TGTGCCAGTACCCGGACAGGGCTTAGCAATCAGCCCCAGCATTTT.

The chain combines TRBV12-3 or TRBV12-4 with TRBJ2-1; D gene ambiguous. This CDR3 has 13 amino acids. V was trimmed by 6 bases and J by 4 bases, leaving 10 bases between them. The CDR3 loop is CASSPLGYNEQFF. The CDR3 coding sequence is TGTGCCAGCAGCCCGCTAGGATACAATGAGCAGTTCTTC.